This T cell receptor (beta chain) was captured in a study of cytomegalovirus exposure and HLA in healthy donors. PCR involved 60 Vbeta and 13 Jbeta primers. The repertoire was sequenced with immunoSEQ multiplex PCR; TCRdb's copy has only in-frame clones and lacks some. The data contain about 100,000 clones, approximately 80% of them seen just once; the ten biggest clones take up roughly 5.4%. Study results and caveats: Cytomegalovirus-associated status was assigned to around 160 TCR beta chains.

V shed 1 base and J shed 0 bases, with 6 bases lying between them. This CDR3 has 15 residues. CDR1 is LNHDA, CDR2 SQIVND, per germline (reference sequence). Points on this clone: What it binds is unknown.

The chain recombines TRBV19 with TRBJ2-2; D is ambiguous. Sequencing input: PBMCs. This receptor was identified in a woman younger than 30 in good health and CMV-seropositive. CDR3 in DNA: TGTGCCAGTAGTATAGCACAATCGAACACCGGGGAGCTGTTTTTT. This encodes CASSIAQSNTGELFF.